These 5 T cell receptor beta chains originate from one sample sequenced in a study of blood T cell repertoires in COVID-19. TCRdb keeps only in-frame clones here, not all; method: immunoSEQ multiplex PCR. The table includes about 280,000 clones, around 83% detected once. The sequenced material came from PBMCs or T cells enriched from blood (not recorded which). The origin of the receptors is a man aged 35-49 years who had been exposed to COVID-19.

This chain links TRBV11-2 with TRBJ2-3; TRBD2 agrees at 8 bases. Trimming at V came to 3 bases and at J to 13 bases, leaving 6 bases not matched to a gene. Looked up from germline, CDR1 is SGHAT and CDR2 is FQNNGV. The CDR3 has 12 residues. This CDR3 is CASSLTGGPKYF. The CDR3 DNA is TGTGCCAGCAGCTTGACGGGAGGGCCGAAGTATTTT.

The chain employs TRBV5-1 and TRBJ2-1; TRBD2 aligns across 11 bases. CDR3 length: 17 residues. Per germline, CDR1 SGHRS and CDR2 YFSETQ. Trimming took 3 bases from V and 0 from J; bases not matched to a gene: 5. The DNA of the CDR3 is TGCGCCAGCAGCTCGGGACTAGCGGAGAGCTCCTACAATGAGCAGTTCTTC. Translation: CASSSGLAESSYNEQFF.

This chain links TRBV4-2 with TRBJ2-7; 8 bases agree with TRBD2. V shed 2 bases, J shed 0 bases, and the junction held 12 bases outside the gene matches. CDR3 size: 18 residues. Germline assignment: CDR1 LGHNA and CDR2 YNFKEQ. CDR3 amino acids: CASSQRPGLALSSYEQYF. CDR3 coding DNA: TGTGCCAGCAGCCAACGGCCAGGACTAGCCTTAAGCTCCTACGAGCAGTACTTC.

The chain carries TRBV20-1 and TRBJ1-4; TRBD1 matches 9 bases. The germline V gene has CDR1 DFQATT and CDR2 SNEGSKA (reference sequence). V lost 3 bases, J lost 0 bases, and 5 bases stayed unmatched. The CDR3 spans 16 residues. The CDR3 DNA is TGCAGTGCTAGTATGGGACAGGGTTCAACTAATGAAAAACTGTTTTTT. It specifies CSASMGQGSTNEKLFF.

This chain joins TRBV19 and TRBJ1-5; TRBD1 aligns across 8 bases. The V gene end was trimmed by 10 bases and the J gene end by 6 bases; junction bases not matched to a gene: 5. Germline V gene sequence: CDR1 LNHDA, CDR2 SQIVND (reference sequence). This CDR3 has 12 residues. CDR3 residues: CATGQGAQPQHF. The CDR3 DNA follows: TGTGCCACCGGACAGGGCGCTCAGCCCCAGCATTTT.